The rows below give T cell receptor beta chains drawn from one sample of a study of blood T cell repertoires in COVID-19. The assay was immunoSEQ multiplex PCR, and TCRdb's table has in-frame clones only and misses some. There are 100,000 to 150,000 clones in the sample; 75% to 90% occur only once, and 3.2% lies in the top ten. The sample was peripheral blood. These TCRs come from a woman of 80 years or more with COVID-19, enrolled during active disease. The CDR3 runs from the conserved cysteine through the conserved F or W. D genes are given only for firm matches. Clone size is shown for a subset of rows, as once, few, many or a class of expanded clone.

>16|TRBD2|TRBJ2-3|NA|TRBV23-1
TGCGCCAGCAGTCAATCCGGACTAGCATATTCTGATACGCAGTATTTT
CASSQSGLAYSDTQYF
>14|NA|TRBJ2-7|once|TRBV6-5
TGTGCCAGCAGTTACTCGGACAGCAGATACGAGCAGTACTTC
CASSYSDSRYEQYF
>14|TRBD2|TRBJ2-1|NA|TRBV5-1
TGCGCCAGCAGCGGCGGGGGCTCCTACAATGAGCAGTTCTTC
CASSGGGSYNEQFF
>13|NA|TRBJ1-1|NA|TRBV9
TGTGCCAGCAGCGAACAGGGCGATACTGAAGCTTTCTTT
CASSEQGDTEAFF
>14|TRBD1|TRBJ2-7|NA|TRBV5-6
TGTGCCAGCAGCCCCACAGGGGATGCCTACGAGCAGTACTTC
CASSPTGDAYEQYF
>18|NA|TRBJ1-1|NA|TRBV5-4
TGTGCCAGCAGGCGGATAGGGGGGGGCTTAGGACCGAACACTGAAGCTTTCTTT
CASRRIGGGLGPNTEAFF
>14|NA|TRBJ1-4|NA|TRBV5-5
TGTGCCAGCAGTCTAGCACTCACTAATGAAAAACTGTTTTTT
CASSLALTNEKLFF
>17|TRBD2|TRBJ2-1|NA|TRBV28
TGTGCCAGCAAACTCGCGCGAGGGGCTAGCGGGAGGGATGAGCAGTTCTTC
CASKLARGASGRDEQFF
>15|TRBD2|TRBJ2-3|few|TRBV6-4
TGTGCCAGCAGTCGGACTAGCGGTAGCACAGATACGCAGTATTTT
CASSRTSGSTDTQYF
>14|NA|TRBJ2-3|NA|TRBV5-1
TGCGCCAGCAGCTTGGGGCCGAATACGGATACGCAGTATTTT
CASSLGPNTDTQYF
>14|TRBD1|TRBJ1-6|NA|TRBV3-1/TRBV3-2
TGTGCCAGCAGCCCCGGACAGGGAAACGCACCCCTCCACTTT
CASSPGQGNAPLHF
>15|NA|TRBJ1-1|NA|TRBV9
TGTGCCAGCAGCGTAGACCAGGGGATGAACACTGAAGCTTTCTTT
CASSVDQGMNTEAFF
>13|NA|TRBJ2-7|NA|TRBV6-2/TRBV6-3
TGTGCCAGCAGCCCCCCGGGCGGACTCGAGCAGTACTTC
CASSPPGGLEQYF
>16|TRBD1|TRBJ2-3|NA|TRBV5-1
TGCGCCAGCAGCTTCTCCCGGACAGGGTGGGCAGATACGCAGTATTTT
CASSFSRTGWADTQYF
>16|TRBD1|TRBJ1-6|NA|TRBV5-1
TGCGCCAGCAGCTTGGCCTCCGGACAGGATAATTCACCCCTCCACTTT
CASSLASGQDNSPLHF
>16|TRBD1|TRBJ1-2|few|TRBV6-6
TGTGCCAGCAGTCCGGGACAGGGAAGGAAAAACTATGGCTACACCTTC
CASSPGQGRKNYGYTF
>17|NA|TRBJ1-5|NA|TRBV4-1
TGCGCCAGCAGCCAAGATCGGGAACAGTTTGTGGGTCAGCCCCAGCATTTT
CASSQDREQFVGQPQHF
>13|NA|TRBJ1-2|NA|TRBV10-3
TGTGCCATCGCCGAGTTATATAACTATGGCTACACCTTC
CAIAELYNYGYTF
>14|NA|TRBJ2-6|once|TRBV19
TGTGCCAGTGGGGCCCAGACTGGGGCCAACGTCCTGACTTTC
CASGAQTGANVLTF
>15|TRBD2|TRBJ2-3|NA|TRBV2
TGTGCCAGCAGTCGGGCTAGCGGGAGCACAGATACGCAGTATTTT
CASSRASGSTDTQYF
>14|NA|TRBJ1-1|once|TRBV2
TGTGCCAGCATGCCCAGGGTCAGGGGCACTGAAGCTTTCTTT
CASMPRVRGTEAFF
>14|TRBD2|TRBJ2-7|NA|TRBV5-6
TGTGCCAGCAGCGGCGGGGGAATTAACTACGAGCAGTACTTC
CASSGGGINYEQYF
>14|NA|TRBJ1-3|NA|TRBV6-5
TGTGCCAGCATCCCACAGGTCTCTGGAAACACCATATATTTT
CASIPQVSGNTIYF
>16|NA|TRBJ2-5|NA|TRBV7-9
TGTGCCAGCAGCTTAGTATCGGGGAGGTTTCAAGAGACCCAGTACTTC
CASSLVSGRFQETQYF
>15|NA|TRBJ2-5|NA|TRBV5-6
TGTGCCAGCAGCTACCGACAGATAGCTCAAGAGACCCAGTACTTC
CASSYRQIAQETQYF